This T cell receptor (beta chain) was retrieved from a study of blood T cell repertoires in COVID-19. Across the study: Sample material is recorded as cDNA or gDNA derived from T cells, B-cell-depleted T cells, or PBMCs.

The authors' processing: Scientists estimated how many nucleated cells there were by amplifying reference gene primers. TCRdb's table, derived via immunoSEQ multiplex PCR, lists solely in-frame clones and lacks some. V, J and clone size reflect that table, while D and trimming were determined from the DNA. The sample includes 250,000 to 300,000 clones, 89% of them seen just once. CDR1 is LNHDA, CDR2 SQIVND, per germline (reference sequence). This CDR3 region has 14 residues. The ends lost 4 bases at V and 6 bases at J; junction bases unmatched: 3. The gene calls are TRBV19 and TRBJ2-2, with TRBD2 matching 9 bases. This sequence was found in a woman aged 40 to 50 who had recovered from COVID-19. The specimen sequenced was peripheral blood. CDR3 sequence reads: CASSRVAGAGELFF. CDR3 DNA sequence: TGTGCCAGTAGTAGGGTAGCGGGGGCCGGGGAGCTGTTTTTT.